This T cell receptor beta chain emerged from a study of CD4 T cells in relation to SARS-CoV-2 and coronaviruses. Whole-study context: ViraFEST: approximately eleven-day antigen culture of PBMCs, then TCR beta CDR3 sequencing.

Remarks on this clone: Its antigen is still unknown.

Overall study results and limits: SARS-CoV-2-driven expansion was significantly weaker in crossreactive than monoreactive clones. No donor gave both pre-pandemic and post-infection samples.

Some clones are missing from TCRdb's copy, which holds only in-frame ones; the method was immunoSEQ multiplex PCR. The sample consists of tens of thousands of clones, about 82% of them appearing once. V was shortened by 3 bases and J by 3 bases, with 22 bases between the two germline ends. Germline V gene sequence: CDR1 GTSNPN, CDR2 SVGIG (reference sequence). This CDR3 spans 17 amino acids. Unexposed donor CD4+ T cells date from 2011-2018, before the COVID-19 pandemic. After about 10 days of culture, CD4+ T cells were isolated. Approximately 2 million PBMCs per well were cultured with 7.5 to 10 IU/ml IL-2.

The material sequenced was CD4+ T cells from PBMCs, cultured in vitro. The chain uses TRBV30 and TRBJ2-3; D assignment may be TRBD1 or TRBD2 (6 bases each). The clonotype comes from a human donor in good health. The CDR3 DNA reads as TGTGCCTGGAGGGTCCCCCGAGGAGGGGGTAGAACAGATACGCAGTATTTT. Translating it yields CAWRVPRGGGRTDTQYF.